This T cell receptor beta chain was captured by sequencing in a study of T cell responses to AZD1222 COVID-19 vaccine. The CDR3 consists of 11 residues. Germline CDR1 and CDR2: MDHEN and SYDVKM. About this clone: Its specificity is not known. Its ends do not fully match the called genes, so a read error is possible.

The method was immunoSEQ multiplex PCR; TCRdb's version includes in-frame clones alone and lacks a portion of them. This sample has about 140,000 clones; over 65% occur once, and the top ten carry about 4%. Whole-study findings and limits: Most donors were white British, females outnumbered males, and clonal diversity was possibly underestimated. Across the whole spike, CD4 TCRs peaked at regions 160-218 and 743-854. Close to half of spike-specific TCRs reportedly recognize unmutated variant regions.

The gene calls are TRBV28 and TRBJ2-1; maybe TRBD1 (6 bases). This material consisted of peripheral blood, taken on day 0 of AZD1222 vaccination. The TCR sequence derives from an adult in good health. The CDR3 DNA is TGTGCCAGCAGCTCTGAGACAGGCGTAATCTTC. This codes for CASSSETGVIF.